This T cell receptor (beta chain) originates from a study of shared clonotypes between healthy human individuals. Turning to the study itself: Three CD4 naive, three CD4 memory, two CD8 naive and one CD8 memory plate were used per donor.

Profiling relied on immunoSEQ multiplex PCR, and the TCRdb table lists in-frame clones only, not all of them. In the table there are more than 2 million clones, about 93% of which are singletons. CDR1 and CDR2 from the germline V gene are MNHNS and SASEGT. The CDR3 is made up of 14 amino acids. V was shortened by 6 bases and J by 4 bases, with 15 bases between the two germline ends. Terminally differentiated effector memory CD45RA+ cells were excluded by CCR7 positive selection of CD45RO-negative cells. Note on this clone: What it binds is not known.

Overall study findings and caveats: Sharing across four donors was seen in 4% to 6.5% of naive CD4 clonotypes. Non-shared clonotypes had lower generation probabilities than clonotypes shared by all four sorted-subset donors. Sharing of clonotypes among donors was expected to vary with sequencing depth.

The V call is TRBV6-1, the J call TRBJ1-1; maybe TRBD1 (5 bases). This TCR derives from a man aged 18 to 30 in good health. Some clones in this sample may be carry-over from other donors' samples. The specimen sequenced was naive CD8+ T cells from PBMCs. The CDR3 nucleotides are TGTGCCAGCAGACCCGGGGCACTCACCACTGAAGCTTTCTTT. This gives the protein CASRPGALTTEAFF.